This T cell receptor beta chain was profiled in a study of beta chain features in type 1 diabetes. The study, taken as a whole, reports: Healthy donors had naive, central memory and Treg TCRB repertoires that appeared less similar than those seen among patients.

Comment on this clone: Its target is unknown.

TCRB transcripts that were expressed got sequenced, as all of the isolated RNA had been reverse transcribed. The method was immunoSEQ multiplex PCR; TCRdb's version includes in-frame clones alone and lacks a portion of them. Among about 140,000 clones listed, 6.9% were seen once. The collection from each donor was one heparinised blood draw averaging roughly 0.11 L. Staining for CD45RO/CCR7/CD25/CD127/CD95/CD27 allowed sorting of CD4+ naive, central memory, regulatory and stem cell-like memory cells. The sequence was obtained from a woman aged 25 to 39 in good health. Sequences were obtained from central memory CD4+ T cells from blood.

The CDR3 DNA is TGTGCCAGCAGCGTTCTCCCTGGGACTTCGCGGGATACGCAGTATTTT. It codes for CASSVLPGTSRDTQYF. The genes are TRBV9 and TRBJ2-3; D perhaps matches TRBD2 (6 bases). Germline lookup yields CDR1 SGDLS and CDR2 YYNGEE. Trimming left V 2 bases short and J 6 bases short, with 19 bases between. This CDR3 comprises 16 residues.